A selection of T cell receptor beta chains follows, all from one sample in a study of T cells after yellow fever vaccination. TCRdb reanalysed the 5' RACE reads using MiXCR and keeps one entry per CDR3 protein. The profile shows 450,000 to 550,000 distinct CDR3 sequences, less than 20% of them singletons. The sample here was PBMCs, taken 15 days after the yellow fever booster vaccination. These receptors all stem from a man younger than 45 who received the YFV17D yellow fever vaccine. CDR3s leave out the opening cysteine and the closing phenylalanine or tryptophan. Size tells how often a clone was seen (once, few, many) or the class of an expanded clone, and some rows leave it out.

J gene | V gene | CDR3 length | clone size | CDR3 protein
TRBJ2-4 | TRBV20-1 | 13 | NA | SASRTRLTKNIQY
TRBJ2-1 | TRBV4-1 | 18 | NA | ASSLPRGLAGPSSYNEQF
TRBJ2-1 | TRBV5-4 | 13 | NA | ASSLLIAGGYEQF
TRBJ2-4 | TRBV29-1 | 12 | few | SVRGLLAKNIQY
TRBJ2-7 | TRBV12-3/TRBV12-4 | 13 | few | ASSRMAGSYDEQY
TRBJ2-2 | TRBV20-1 | 10 | few | SARDLTGELF
TRBJ2-4 | TRBV20-1 | 12 | many | SARESSRGNIQY
TRBJ1-4 | TRBV7-2 | 13 | few | ASSLDWTGAEKLF
TRBJ2-7 | TRBV19 | 11 | few | ASSNVPSYEQY
TRBJ1-5 | TRBV7-9 | 11 | NA | ASSFAGNQPQH
TRBJ2-2 | TRBV20-1 | 8 | many | SALGGELF
TRBJ2-4 | TRBV5-1 | 12 | NA | ASSLSVKKNIQY
TRBJ1-6 | TRBV30 | 14 | NA | AWSVQQGHLNSPLH
TRBJ2-2 | TRBV21-1 | 14 | NA | ASSARDRGLGGELF
TRBJ2-7 | TRBV20-1 | 14 | NA | SARESRSGRWYEQY
TRBJ2-1 | TRBV20-1 | 9 | NA | RVDDWNEQF
TRBJ2-7 | TRBV12-3/TRBV12-4 | 12 | NA | ASSTSGRPYEQY
TRBJ2-1 | TRBV18 | 14 | few | ASSRSVTSGYNEQF
TRBJ1-3 | TRBV6-5 | 12 | NA | ASSYSVSGNTIY
TRBJ2-1 | TRBV5-6 | 11 | NA | ASSSTSFNEQF
TRBJ2-7 | TRBV6-5 | 12 | few | ASSYVLAEGEQY
TRBJ2-3 | TRBV6-5 | 14 | many | ASRRTGTSGRGTQY
TRBJ2-7 | TRBV3-1 | 11 | few | ASSERATYEQY
TRBJ2-1 | TRBV19 | 18 | NA | ASRSGGGTGVSGSYNEQF
TRBJ2-2 | TRBV16 | 13 | NA | ASSHGAGPTGELF
TRBJ2-3 | TRBV5-5 | 13 | few | ASSDRTRRTDTQY
TRBJ2-3 | TRBV5-1 | 13 | NA | ASSLASLPTDTQY
TRBJ2-7 | TRBV4-2 | 11 | NA | ASAQGGKDEQY
TRBJ2-1 | TRBV3-1 | 11 | NA | ASSQGDKVWQF
TRBJ2-1 | TRBV29-1 | 11 | NA | SVGKGGLDEQF
TRBJ2-5 | TRBV7-6 | 12 | NA | ASSFASRKETQY
TRBJ1-6 | TRBV20-1 | 8 | few | SARGSPLH
TRBJ2-6 | TRBV14 | 13 | NA | ASSQFSSGANVLT
TRBJ2-5 | TRBV10-3 | 11 | few | ATSTSGQETQY
TRBJ2-1 | TRBV5-1 | 13 | few | ASSPVGLPRGEQF
TRBJ2-1 | TRBV7-3 | 16 | NA | ASSLSPLGSISNNEQF
TRBJ2-7 | TRBV5-1 | 14 | NA | ASSLPRDRTIREQY
TRBJ2-5 | TRBV5-1 | 12 | NA | ASSSTNRVETQY
TRBJ2-5 | TRBV14 | 14 | NA | ASSQDQLAGVETQY
TRBJ2-5 | TRBV10-3 | 16 | few | AISESTSGRQGQETQY
TRBJ2-3 | TRBV29-1 | 13 | few | SVEGSASSTDTQY
TRBJ2-1 | TRBV6-2/TRBV6-3 | 12 | NA | ASSYSGGSDEQF
TRBJ2-3 | TRBV14 | 15 | NA | ASSPHPPDTTADTQY
TRBJ1-5 | TRBV21-1 | 16 | NA | ASSKADPGRGGNQPQH
TRBJ2-3 | TRBV29-1 | 12 | NA | SGNSGRSTDTQY
TRBJ2-7 | TRBV6-2/TRBV6-3 | 9 | few | ASTMAHEQY
TRBJ2-7 | TRBV3-1 | 10 | few | ASSIQGDEQY
TRBJ2-6 | TRBV20-1 | 12 | NA | SATQSSGANVLT
TRBJ1-1 | TRBV3-1 | 10 | many | ASSPGTAKAF
TRBJ2-1 | TRBV7-6 | 18 | few | ASSPPVEGAKAGGHNEQF
TRBJ2-6 | TRBV7-2 | 12 | NA | ASSASVVANVLT
TRBJ2-2 | TRBV7-2 | 13 | few | ASSPSGMYTGELF
TRBJ2-2 | TRBV6-1 | 12 | NA | ASLRGKNTGELF
TRBJ1-6 | TRBV6-5 | 15 | few | ASSSPGEGSYNSPLH
TRBJ2-7 | TRBV18 | 12 | many | ASSTGLVSYEQY